The 10 T cell receptor beta chains below were found in one sample sequenced in a study of blood T cells in healthy people across ages. Combining a sample-barcoded 5' primer with a J-beta primer mix, a second PCR ran for roughly 7 to 11 cycles. TCRdb passed the 5' RACE reads through MiXCR, listing each CDR3 protein once. The data contain 780,000 or so distinct CDR3 sequences, approximately 25% of them singletons. This sample was shared with a second study, whose subject was T cells of mothers and their children.

Sequences were obtained from blood. The receptor set was obtained from a boy between 10 and 17 years old in good health.

This clonotype has more than one count but fewer than ten. This chain connects TRBV6-4 to TRBJ2-5; tentative D call: TRBD1 (6 bases). TRBJ2-1 matches the DNA end more closely, so the J call is doubtful. Germline CDR1 MRHNA, CDR2 SNTAGT. The length of the CDR3 is 13 residues. The CDR3 DNA follows: TGTGCCAGCAGTCAGACAGGTTATAGTGAGCAGTTCTTC. Its protein product is CASSQTGYSEQFF.

This chain links TRBV28 with TRBJ2-2; no definite D call. CDR3 length: 14 amino acids. In germline, CDR1 is MDHEN, CDR2 SYDVKM. Trimming left V 3 bases short and J 1 base short, with 6 bases between. The CDR3 spells CASSFGWNTGELFF. The CDR3 coding sequence is TGTGCCAGCAGTTTTGGCTGGAACACCGGGGAGCTGTTTTTT.

This clonotype has just a few counts. V usage is TRBV9 and J usage is TRBJ2-5; the match to TRBD2 covers 10 bases. The CDR3 runs to 15 residues. Per germline, CDR1 SGDLS and CDR2 YYNGEE. V shed 7 bases, J shed 4 bases, and the junction held 10 bases outside the gene matches. The CDR3 region is CASSPSGREAETQYF. CDR3 sequence (DNA): TGTGCCAGCTCCCCTAGCGGGAGAGAGGCAGAGACCCAGTACTTC.

This chain uses TRBV11-1 with TRBJ2-1; 14 positions match TRBD2. V lost 5 bases, J lost 3 bases, and 6 bases stayed unmatched. The CDR3 covers 17 residues. CDR1 and CDR2 from the germline V gene are SGHAT and FQDESV (reference sequence). For the CDR3, the DNA is TGTGCCAGCAGCCGGACTAGCGGGAGGCTCCTCTACAATGAGCAGTTCTTC. Translation gives CASSRTSGRLLYNEQFF.

The CDR3 spells CASSPPDRGEEEQYF. The DNA for the CDR3 is TGTGCCAGCAGTCCACCGGACAGGGGAGAAGAAGAGCAGTACTTC. The genes are TRBV27 and TRBJ2-7; TRBD1 aligns across 9 bases. This CDR3 has 15 residues. Germline CDR1 and CDR2: MNHEY and SMNVEV (reference sequence). V trimming: 5 bases; J trimming: 7 bases; junction bases outside the gene matches: 12.

This clonotype was observed a handful of times. V usage is TRBV7-2 and J usage is TRBJ1-4; tentative D call: TRBD1 (6 bases). The CDR3 spans 15 residues. With 1 base removed from V and 7 bases from J, the gap between germline ends came to 13 bases. Germline V gene lookup returns CDR1 SGHTA and CDR2 FQGNSA. The DNA for the CDR3 is TGTGCCAGCAGCTTAGGGACGGCAGGGGTTGAAAAACTGTTTTTT. It translates to CASSLGTAGVEKLFF.

The chain couples TRBV20-1 to TRBJ2-4; 9 bases align to TRBD1. The junction had 14 bases not matched to a gene; V was cut back by 6 bases and J by 8 bases. The CDR3 consists of 15 residues. Germline V gene sequence: CDR1 DFQATT, CDR2 SNEGSKA (reference sequence). This chain's CDR3 is CSALKPGTGFHIQYF. CDR3 DNA: TGCAGTGCACTCAAACCCGGGACAGGGTTTCACATTCAGTACTTC.

This clonotype was found a few times. This chain connects TRBV20-1 to TRBJ1-5; possible D gene TRBD1, 6 bases. V lost 3 bases, J lost 3 bases, and 15 bases lay in between. The CDR3 runs to 15 residues. In germline, CDR1 is DFQATT, CDR2 SNEGSKA (reference sequence). Written as DNA, the CDR3 is TGCAGTGCTAGGTCAGGGGCCGAATTCAATCAGCCCCAGCATTTT. Amino acids: CSARSGAEFNQPQHF.

This clonotype showed up many times. The chain links TRBV7-9 to TRBJ2-1; 15 bases are shared with TRBD2. The CDR3 has 14 amino acids. Trimming cost V 4 bases and J 10 bases; bases outside gene matches: 2. The germline CDR1 and CDR2 sequences are SEHNR and FQNEAQ (reference sequence). The CDR3 is CASSSGLAGGEQFF. The CDR3 DNA is TGTGCCAGCAGCTCGGGACTAGCGGGAGGAGAGCAGTTCTTC.

This clonotype came up a few times. J is TRBJ2-1 and V is TRBV6-2 or TRBV6-3; TRBD2 matches 12 bases. V lost 7 bases to trimming and J lost 6 bases; unmatched junction nucleotides: 4. The germline gives CDR1 MNHEY, CDR2 SVGEGT. This CDR3 is built from 14 residues. This CDR3 reads CASMASGRGNEQFF. The DNA of the CDR3 is TGTGCCAGCATGGCTAGCGGGAGGGGCAATGAGCAGTTCTTC.